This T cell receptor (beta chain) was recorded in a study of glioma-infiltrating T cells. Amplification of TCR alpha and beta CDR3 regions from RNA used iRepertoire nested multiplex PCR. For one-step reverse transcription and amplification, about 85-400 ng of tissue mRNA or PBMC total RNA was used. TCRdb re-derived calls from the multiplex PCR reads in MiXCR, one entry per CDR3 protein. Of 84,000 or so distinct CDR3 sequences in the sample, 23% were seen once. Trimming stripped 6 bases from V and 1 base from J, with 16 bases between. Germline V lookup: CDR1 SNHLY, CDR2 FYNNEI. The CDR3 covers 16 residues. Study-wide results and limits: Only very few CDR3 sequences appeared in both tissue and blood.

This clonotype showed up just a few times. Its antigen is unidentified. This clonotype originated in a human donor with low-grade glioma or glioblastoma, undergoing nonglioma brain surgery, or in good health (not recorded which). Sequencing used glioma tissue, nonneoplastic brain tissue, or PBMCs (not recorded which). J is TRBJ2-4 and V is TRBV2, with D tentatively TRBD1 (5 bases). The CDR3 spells CASSTPGAGAKNIQYF. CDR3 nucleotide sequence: TGTGCCAGCAGCACCCCTGGGGCAGGGGCCAAAAACATTCAGTACTTC. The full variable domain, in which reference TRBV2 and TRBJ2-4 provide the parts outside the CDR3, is EPEVTQTPSHQVTQMGQEVILRCVPISNHLYFYWYRQILGQKVEFLVSFYNNEISEKSEIFDDQFSVERPDGSNFTLKIRSTKLEDSAMYFCASSTPGAGAKNIQYFGAGTRLSVL.